Below are 2 T cell receptor beta chains sequenced from a single sample in a study of blood T cell repertoires in COVID-19. Data came from immunoSEQ multiplex PCR; TCRdb stores just in-frame clones and leaves some out. The repertoire includes 150,000 or so clones, more than 80% of them detected once, and 2% sits in the top ten. The sample taken for sequencing was peripheral blood. All receptors come from a woman in her fifties or sixties with COVID-19, enrolled during active disease.

The chain is built from TRBV20-1 and TRBJ2-7, with D possibly TRBD2 on 5 matching bases. There are 15 residues in the CDR3. CDR1 DFQATT and CDR2 SNEGSKA come from the germline V gene (reference sequence). V lost 3 bases, J lost 0 bases, and 15 bases lay in between. The CDR3 region has the DNA TGCAGTGCTAGTCGGGGTTACGAAGACTCCTACGAGCAGTACTTC. It codes for CSASRGYEDSYEQYF.

The chain links TRBV6-5 to TRBJ1-2; D possibly corresponds to TRBD1 (5 bases). CDR1 and CDR2 (germline): MNHEY, SVGAGI. V gave up 5 bases and J gave up 8 bases, with 21 bases separating them. This CDR3 has 15 residues. The DNA of the CDR3 is TGTGCCAGCAGTCCACGGACAAGCCCCCCGGCAGGCTACACCTTC. It translates to CASSPRTSPPAGYTF.